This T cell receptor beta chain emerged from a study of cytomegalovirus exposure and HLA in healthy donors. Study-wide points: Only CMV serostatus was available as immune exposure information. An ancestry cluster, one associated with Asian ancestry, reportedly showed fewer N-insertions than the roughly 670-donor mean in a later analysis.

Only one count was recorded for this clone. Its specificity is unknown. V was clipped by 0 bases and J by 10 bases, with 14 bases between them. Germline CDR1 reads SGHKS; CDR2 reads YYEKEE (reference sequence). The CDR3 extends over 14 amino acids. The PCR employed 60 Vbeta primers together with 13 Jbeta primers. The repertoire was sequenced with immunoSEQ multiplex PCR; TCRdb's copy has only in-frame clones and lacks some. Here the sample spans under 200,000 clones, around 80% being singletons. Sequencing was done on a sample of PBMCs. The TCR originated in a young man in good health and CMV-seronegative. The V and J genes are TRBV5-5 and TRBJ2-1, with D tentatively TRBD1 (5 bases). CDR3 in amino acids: CASSLVNPGKEQFF. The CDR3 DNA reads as TGTGCCAGCAGCTTGGTCAACCCAGGGAAAGAGCAGTTCTTC.